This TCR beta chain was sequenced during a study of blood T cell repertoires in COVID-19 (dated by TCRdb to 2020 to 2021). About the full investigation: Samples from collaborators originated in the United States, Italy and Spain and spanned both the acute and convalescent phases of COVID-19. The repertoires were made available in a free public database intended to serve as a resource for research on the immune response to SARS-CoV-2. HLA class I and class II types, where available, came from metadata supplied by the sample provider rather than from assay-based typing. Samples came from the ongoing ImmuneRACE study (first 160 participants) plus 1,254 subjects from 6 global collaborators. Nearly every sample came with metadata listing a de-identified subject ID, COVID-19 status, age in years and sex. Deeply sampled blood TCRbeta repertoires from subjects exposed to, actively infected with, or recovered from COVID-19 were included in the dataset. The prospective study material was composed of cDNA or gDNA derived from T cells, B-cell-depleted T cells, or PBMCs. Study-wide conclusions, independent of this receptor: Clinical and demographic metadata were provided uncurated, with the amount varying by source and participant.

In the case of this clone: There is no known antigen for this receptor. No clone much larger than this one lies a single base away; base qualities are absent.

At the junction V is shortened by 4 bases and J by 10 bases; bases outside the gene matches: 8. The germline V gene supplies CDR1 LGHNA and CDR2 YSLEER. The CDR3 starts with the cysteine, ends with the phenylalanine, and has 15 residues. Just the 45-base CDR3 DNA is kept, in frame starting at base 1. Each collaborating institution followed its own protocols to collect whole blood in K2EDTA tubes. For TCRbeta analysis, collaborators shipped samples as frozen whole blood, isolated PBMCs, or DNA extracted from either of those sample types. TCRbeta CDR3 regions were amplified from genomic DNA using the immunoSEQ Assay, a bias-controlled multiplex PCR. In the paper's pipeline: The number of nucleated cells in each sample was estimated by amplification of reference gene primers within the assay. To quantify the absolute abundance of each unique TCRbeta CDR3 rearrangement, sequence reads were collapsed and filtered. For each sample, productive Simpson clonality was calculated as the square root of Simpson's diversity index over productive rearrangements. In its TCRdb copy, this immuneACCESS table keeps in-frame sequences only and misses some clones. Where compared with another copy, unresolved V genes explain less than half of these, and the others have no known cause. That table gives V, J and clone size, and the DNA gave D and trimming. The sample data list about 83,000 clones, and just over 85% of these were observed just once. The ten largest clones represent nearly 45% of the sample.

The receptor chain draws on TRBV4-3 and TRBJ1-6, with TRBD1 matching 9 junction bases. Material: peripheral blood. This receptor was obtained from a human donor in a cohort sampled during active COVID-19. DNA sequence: TGCGCCAGCAGCCCCGTGGGACAGGGCCCCTCACCCCTCCACTTT. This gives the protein CASSPVGQGPSPLHF.